Each of the 13 T cell receptor beta chains below was sequenced from the same sample in a study of T cell responses to AZD1222 COVID-19 vaccine. Clones were sequenced by immunoSEQ multiplex PCR, and TCRdb holds only the in-frame ones, with some missing. The table records 150,000 to 200,000 clones, approximately 90% of them present only once. The sample in question was peripheral blood, obtained 28 days after the second AZD1222 dose. These receptors all stem from an adult who received the AZD1222 COVID-19 vaccine.

Points on this clone: The same CDR3 also results from other DNA sequences found in this sample. The CDR3 DNA is TGCGCCAGCAGCTTGAGCACAGATACGCAGTATTTT. Residues: CASSLSTDTQYF. The chain links TRBV5-1 to TRBJ2-3; D is undetermined. Trimming cost V 1 base and J 0 bases, with 0 bases left between them. Germline-derived CDR1 and CDR2 are SGHRS and YFSETQ. The CDR3 contains 12 residues.

This chain links TRBV27 with TRBJ1-1; a possible D gene is TRBD1 (6 bases). This CDR3 has 14 residues. V lost 3 bases and J lost 3, with 11 bases in between. The germline gives CDR1 MNHEY, CDR2 SMNVEV (reference sequence). CDR3 in amino acids: CASSFYRVDTEAFF. CDR3 in DNA: TGTGCCAGCAGTTTTTACAGGGTTGACACTGAAGCTTTCTTT.

This clone appeared a single time. The V call is TRBV6-5, the J call TRBJ1-2; D may be TRBD1 (5 bases). Germline V CDR1 and CDR2: MNHEY, SVGAGI. Trimming removed 7 bases from V and 8 bases from J, with 14 bases in between. The CDR3 spans 12 residues. CDR3 bases: TGTGCCAGCACGGCAGGGCTTCGGGGCTACACCTTC. Translation: CASTAGLRGYTF.

The chain uses TRBV6-2 or TRBV6-3 and TRBJ2-1, with TRBD2 identical over 9 bases. Germline V gene data show CDR1 as MNHEY and CDR2 as SVGEGT. V gave up 3 bases and J gave up 6 bases; unmatched junction bases: 15. CDR3 length: 18 amino acids. The CDR3 is CASSYRTLSGRSANEQFF. CDR3 bases: TGTGCCAGCAGTTATCGTACATTAAGCGGGAGGTCTGCCAATGAGCAGTTCTTC.

This chain joins TRBV18 and TRBJ2-1; D is ambiguous. The CDR3 sequence is 15 residues long. CDR1 and CDR2 (germline): KGHSH, LQKENI. V was clipped by 2 bases and J by 4 bases, with 12 bases between them. This CDR3 is CASSPGRADYNEQFF. The DNA for the CDR3 is TGTGCCAGCTCACCAGGCCGCGCCGATTACAATGAGCAGTTCTTC.

The genes are TRBV18 and TRBJ2-7; the match to TRBD1 covers 8 bases. The CDR3 extends over 14 amino acids. The trim removed 6 bases at V and 1 base at J, leaving 5 bases unmatched. Germline loops: CDR1 KGHSH, CDR2 LQKENI. CDR3 DNA: TGTGCCAGCTCCATGGACAGGGATTCCTACGAGCAGTACTTC. Protein: CASSMDRDSYEQYF.

V gene TRBV3-1 (or the pseudogene TRBV3-2) combines with J gene TRBJ2-5, with D unresolved. CDR3 length: 14 residues. Trimming cost V 5 bases and J 0 bases, with 10 bases left between them. Germline V lookup: CDR1 LGHDT, CDR2 YNNKEL (reference sequence). CDR3 protein: CASSYDTYQETQYF. Written as DNA, the CDR3 is TGTGCCAGCAGCTACGACACTTACCAAGAGACCCAGTACTTC.

The chain combines TRBV6-2 or TRBV6-3 with TRBJ2-7; 14 positions match TRBD2. The CDR3 sequence is 18 residues long. Trimming removed 2 bases from V and 2 bases from J; junction bases left unmatched: 8. Germline V gives CDR1 MNHEY, CDR2 SVGEGT. The CDR3 bases are TGTGCCAGCAGTTACAGGGGGACTAGCGGGAGAAGGGCCTACGAGCAGTACTTC. Encoded protein: CASSYRGTSGRRAYEQYF.

This chain links TRBV28 with TRBJ2-5; D not resolved. CDR1 and CDR2 (germline): MDHEN, SYDVKM. The length of the CDR3 is 12 residues. Trimming took off 3 bases at V and 8 bases at J, with 10 bases between the two ends. The CDR3 loop reads CASSFGASTQYF. The CDR3 DNA sequence: TGTGCCAGCAGTTTTGGTGCAAGTACCCAGTACTTC.

This rearrangement joins TRBV11-2 to TRBJ1-1; TRBD1 matches at 7 bases. V shed 5 bases, J shed 1 base, and the junction held 7 bases outside the gene matches. Germline loops: CDR1 SGHAT, CDR2 FQNNGV. The CDR3 has 15 amino acids. CDR3 DNA sequence: TGTGCCAGCAGCGTACAGGGGACACCGAACACTGAAGCTTTCTTT. Amino acid sequence: CASSVQGTPNTEAFF.

The chain joins TRBV19 to TRBJ2-1, with a tentative D call TRBD1 (5 bases). CDR1 is LNHDA and CDR2 is SQIVND in the germline V gene (reference sequence). V shed 5 bases and J shed 0 bases, with 17 bases lying between them. The CDR3 totals 17 residues. The CDR3 loop reads CASSPTYGARSYNEQFF. The CDR3 bases are TGTGCCAGTAGTCCTACCTATGGGGCCCGCTCCTACAATGAGCAGTTCTTC.

The V gene is TRBV29-1, the J gene TRBJ1-2; D ambiguous. Germline V gives CDR1 SQVTM, CDR2 ANQGSEA. The CDR3 length is 12 residues. V was pared by 3 bases and J by 4 bases, with 9 bases between. The CDR3 DNA reads TGCAGCGTTGATGGTGGGCTCTATGGCTACACCTTC. Residues: CSVDGGLYGYTF.

CDR3 residues: CASSDYRGSGDNEQFF. The CDR3 DNA sequence: TGTGCCAGCAGTGACTACAGGGGGTCGGGGGACAATGAGCAGTTCTTC. V usage is TRBV6-1 and J usage is TRBJ2-1; 8 bases are a match to TRBD1. The V gene's germline CDR1 is MNHNS and CDR2 SASEGT. The CDR3 runs to 16 residues. V trimming: 3 bases; J trimming: 5 bases; junction bases outside the gene matches: 9.